This TCR beta chain was retrieved from a study of blood T cells in healthy people across ages. Across the study: About one barcoded TCR beta cDNA was captured per two T cells. Study conclusions and caveats: Among T cells, TCR beta diversity per million cells dropped roughly linearly as age rose. Both naive CD4+ cell counts and diversity were greater in long-lived donors than in aged donors.

Through a sample-barcoded 5' primer and a J-beta primer mix, a second PCR was run for 7 to 11 cycles. TCRdb reanalysed the 5' RACE reads using MiXCR and keeps one entry per CDR3 protein. The sample records 1,100,000 or so distinct CDR3 sequences, over 35% being singletons. Comment on this clonotype: Its antigen is undetermined.

Donors were systemically healthy Caucasian individuals from Russia aged about 6 to 95 years. The TCR was taken from a woman aged 60-75 years in good health. Sequenced input: blood.

For the CDR3, the DNA is TGTGCCAGCTCACCTGAGGGTGTCTACGAGCAGTACTTC. Protein product: CASSPEGVYEQYF. The chain combines TRBV3-1 with TRBJ2-7; TRBD2 is a possible D gene (5 bases). With 8 bases removed from V and 3 bases from J, the gap between germline ends came to 14 bases. Germline CDR1 is LGHDT and CDR2 is YNNKEL (reference sequence). This CDR3 spans 13 amino acids.